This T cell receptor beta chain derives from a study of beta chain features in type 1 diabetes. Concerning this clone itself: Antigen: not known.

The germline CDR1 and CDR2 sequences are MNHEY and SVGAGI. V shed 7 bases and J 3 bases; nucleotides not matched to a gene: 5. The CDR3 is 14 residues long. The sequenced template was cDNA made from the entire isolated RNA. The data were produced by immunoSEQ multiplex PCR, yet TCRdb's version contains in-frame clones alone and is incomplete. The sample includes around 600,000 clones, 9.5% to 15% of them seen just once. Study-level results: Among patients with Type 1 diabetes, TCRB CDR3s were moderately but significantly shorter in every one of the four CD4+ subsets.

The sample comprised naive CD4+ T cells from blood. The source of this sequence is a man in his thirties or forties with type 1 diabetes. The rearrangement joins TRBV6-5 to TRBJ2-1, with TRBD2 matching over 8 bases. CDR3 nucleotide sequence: TGTGCCAGCAAACCGGGACTAGACTACAATGAGCAGTTCTTC. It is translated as CASKPGLDYNEQFF.